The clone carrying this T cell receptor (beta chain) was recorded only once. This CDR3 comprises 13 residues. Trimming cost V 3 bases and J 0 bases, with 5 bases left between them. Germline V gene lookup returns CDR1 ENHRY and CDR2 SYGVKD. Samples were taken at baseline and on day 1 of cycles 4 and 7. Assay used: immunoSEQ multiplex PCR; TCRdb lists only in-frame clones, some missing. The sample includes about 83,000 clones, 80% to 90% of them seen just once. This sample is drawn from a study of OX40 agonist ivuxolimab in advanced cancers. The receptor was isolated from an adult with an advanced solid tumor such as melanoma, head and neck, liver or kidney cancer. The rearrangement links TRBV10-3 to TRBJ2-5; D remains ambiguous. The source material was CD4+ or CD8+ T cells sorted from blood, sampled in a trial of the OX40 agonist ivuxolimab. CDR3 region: CAISERDQETQYF. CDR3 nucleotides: TGTGCCATCAGTGAAAGGGACCAAGAGACCCAGTACTTC.